This TCR beta chain originates from a study of T cells in Graves' hyperthyroidism and ophthalmopathy. Study-wide points: Classification by a 13 V-J model distinguished ophthalmopathy from stable hyperthyroidism. The model predicted ophthalmopathy a median around seven months before onset. Most clonotypes expanded in thyroid above 0.001 were likewise present in blood.

Amplified regions were TCR beta CDR3 sequences from RNA transcripts. During a first-round RT-PCR of the TCR CDR3, the HTBI primer set was used. TCRdb processed the multiplex PCR reads anew with MiXCR; each CDR3 protein has one entry. There are more than 50,000 distinct CDR3 sequences in the sample; about 53% occur only once, and more than 3% lies in the top ten. With respect to this clonotype: Its antigen is currently unknown.

Uncontrolled infection, other autoimmune disease, pregnancy or lactation led to exclusion. The sequence derives from a woman aged 55-75 years with Graves' ophthalmopathy. Sample: blood.

CDR3 sequence: CAISDSTGSHTEAFF. The CDR3 DNA follows: TGTGCCATCAGTGACTCGACAGGGTCGCACACTGAAGCTTTCTTT. J is TRBJ1-1 and V is TRBV10-3; 7 positions agree with TRBD1. CDR3 size: 15 residues. CDR1 and CDR2 from the germline V gene are ENHRY and SYGVKD. After removal of 3 bases from V and 3 bases from J, the junction contained 7 bases not matched to a gene.